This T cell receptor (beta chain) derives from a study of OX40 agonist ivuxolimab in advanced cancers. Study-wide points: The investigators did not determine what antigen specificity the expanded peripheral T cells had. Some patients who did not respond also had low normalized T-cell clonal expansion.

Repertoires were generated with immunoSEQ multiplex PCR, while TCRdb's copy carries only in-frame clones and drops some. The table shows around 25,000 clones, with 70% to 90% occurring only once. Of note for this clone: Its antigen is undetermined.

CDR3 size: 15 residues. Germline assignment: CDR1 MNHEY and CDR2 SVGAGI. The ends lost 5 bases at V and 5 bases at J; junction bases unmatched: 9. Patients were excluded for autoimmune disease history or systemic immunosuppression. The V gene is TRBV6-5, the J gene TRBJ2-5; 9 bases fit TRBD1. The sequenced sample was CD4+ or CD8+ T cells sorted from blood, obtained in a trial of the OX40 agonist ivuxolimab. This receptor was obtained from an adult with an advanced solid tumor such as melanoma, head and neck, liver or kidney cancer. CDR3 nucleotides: TGTGCCAGCAGTCCAGGACAGGGGATAGAGGAGACCCAGTACTTC. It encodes CASSPGQGIEETQYF.